This TCR beta chain was recorded in a study of blood T cell repertoires in COVID-19. Study summary: Whether acute or convalescent, the COVID-19 samples came from the United States, Italy and Spain.

Original processing notes: Amplifying reference gene primers gave estimates of nucleated cell counts. Libraries were prepared by immunoSEQ multiplex PCR; TCRdb keeps only in-frame clonotypes and omits some of them. The V and J calls and clone size were taken over from that table, and D and trimming were inferred from the DNA. The sample lists roughly 68,000 clones, around 90% seen once, with approximately 28% in the top ten. This clone ranks as medium-sized. Sequences were obtained from peripheral blood. The TCR was taken from a man aged 50 to 60 with acute or convalescent COVID-19.

DNA for the CDR3: TGTGCCAGCAGTGACCCGACAGGGGCGCCTTCTTACTATGGCTACACCTTC. Translation gives CASSDPTGAPSYYGYTF. V is TRBV6-1 and J is TRBJ1-2, with 8 bases matching TRBD1. V was pared by 3 bases and J by 3 bases, with 12 bases of the junction left unmatched. The CDR3 consists of 17 residues. Germline V CDR1 and CDR2: MNHNS, SASEGT.